The 12 T cell receptor beta chains in this list originate from one sample, sequenced in a study of blood T cell repertoires in COVID-19. The repertoire was sequenced with immunoSEQ multiplex PCR; TCRdb's copy has only in-frame clones and lacks some. The sample has about 360,000 clones; about 90% are singletons. The sample consisted of PBMCs or T cells enriched from blood (not recorded which). Receptor source: a middle-aged man in a cohort exposed to, infected with or recovered from COVID-19 (not recorded which).

The J gene is TRBJ1-1, the V gene TRBV28; D is ambiguous. Trimming cost V 8 bases and J 2 bases, with 6 bases left between them. The CDR3 is 11 amino acids. Germline CDR1 MDHEN, CDR2 SYDVKM. The chain's CDR3 is CASGSNTEAFF. CDR3 DNA sequence: TGTGCCAGCGGCAGTAACACTGAAGCTTTCTTT.

CDR3 region: CASSVDMGLAGEQYF. CDR3 DNA: TGTGCCAGCAGCGTAGATATGGGACTAGCGGGGGAGCAGTACTTC. The rearrangement joins TRBV9 to TRBJ2-7; 13 nucleotides align to TRBD2. Germline V CDR1 and CDR2: SGDLS, YYNGEE. CDR3 length: 15 residues. The ends lost 0 bases at V and 7 bases at J; junction bases unmatched: 4.

This clone was seen only once. The CDR3 DNA reads as TGTGCCAGCAGCCGAGGGTCGGGAAGCTCCTACGAGCAGTACTTC. This encodes CASSRGSGSSYEQYF. V usage is TRBV3-1 (or the pseudogene TRBV3-2) and J usage is TRBJ2-7, with D perhaps TRBD2 (5 bases). Trimming took off 4 bases at V and 0 bases at J, with 13 bases between the two ends. CDR1 LGHDT and CDR2 YNNKEL come from the germline V gene (reference sequence). This CDR3 has 15 residues.

This chain joins TRBV4-1 and TRBJ2-7, with D unclear. Germline lookup yields CDR1 MGHRA and CDR2 YSYEKL. Between the trimmed V and J ends, which lost 0 bases and 0 bases, there was a span of 15 bases. The CDR3 has 17 amino acids. The CDR3 DNA reads as TGCGCCAGCAGCCAAGATGGAGCGACTTCGCTCTCCTACGAGCAGTACTTC. As protein: CASSQDGATSLSYEQYF.

The CDR3 DNA sequence: TGCGCCAGCAGCTTGACACTAGCGGGAGGGCCCACAGATACGCAGTATTTT. This encodes CASSLTLAGGPTDTQYF. This rearrangement joins TRBV5-1 to TRBJ2-3; the match to TRBD2 covers 13 bases. The CDR3 length is 17 residues. The junction had 4 bases not matched to a gene; V was cut back by 1 base and J by 2 bases. From germline, CDR1 is SGHRS and CDR2 YFSETQ.

The genes are TRBV7-3 and TRBJ2-3; the match to TRBD2 covers 8 bases. V was pared by 5 bases and J by 4 bases, with 8 bases of the junction left unmatched. CDR3 length equals 15 residues. CDR1 and CDR2 (germline): SGHTA, FQGTGA. The chain's CDR3 is CASSQGAGGSDTQYF. For the CDR3, the DNA is TGTGCCAGCAGCCAAGGGGCGGGAGGCTCAGATACGCAGTATTTT.

The rearrangement joins TRBV6-5 to TRBJ2-4; perhaps TRBD1 as D (6 bases). CDR1 is MNHEY and CDR2 is SVGAGI in the germline V gene. The CDR3 covers 15 residues. The V and J ends lost 6 bases and 4 bases respectively, with 16 bases between them. The CDR3 is CASRLENQGKNIQYF. The DNA of the CDR3 is TGTGCCAGCAGGCTCGAAAATCAGGGGAAAAACATTCAGTACTTC.

This clone was found a few times. The V call is TRBV2, the J call TRBJ1-1, with 11 positions matching TRBD1. The ends lost 7 bases at V and 1 base at J; junction bases unmatched: 5. Looked up from germline, CDR1 is SNHLY and CDR2 is FYNNEI. The CDR3 contains 15 residues. CDR3 sequence reads: CASTWDRGGNTEAFF. The CDR3 DNA reads as TGTGCCAGCACATGGGACAGGGGGGGGAACACTGAAGCTTTCTTT.

Here the CDR3 reads CASSRTIPGLAPTDTQYF. The DNA for the CDR3 is TGTGCCAGCTCACGAACGATTCCGGGACTAGCCCCCACAGATACGCAGTATTTT. The chain recombines TRBV18 with TRBJ2-3, with 9 bases that match TRBD2. This CDR3 spans 18 amino acids. Per the germline V gene, CDR1 is KGHSH and CDR2 is LQKENI. V was clipped by 4 bases and J by 2 bases; unmatched bases: 13.

Worth noting for this clone: The same CDR3 is also encoded by other DNA sequences in this sample. V usage is TRBV18 and J usage is TRBJ2-1; unclear D gene. V was clipped by 0 bases and J by 0 bases, with 3 bases between them. Germline values: CDR1 KGHSH, CDR2 LQKENI. The CDR3 length is 14 residues. The CDR3, as DNA: TGTGCCAGCTCACCACCTAGCTCCTACAATGAGCAGTTCTTC. Translating it yields CASSPPSSYNEQFF.

The chain links TRBV9 to TRBJ2-6, with 13 bases that match TRBD2. The CDR3 has 18 amino acids. J gave up 0 bases and V 4 bases, and 4 bases lay outside the gene matches. Germline CDR1 and CDR2: SGDLS and YYNGEE. The CDR3 sequence is CASSPGLAGYSGANVLTF. In DNA form, the CDR3 reads TGTGCCAGCAGCCCGGGACTAGCGGGGTACTCTGGGGCCAACGTCCTGACTTTC.

This clone was detected only once. This chain links TRBV9 with TRBJ2-5, with 8 nucleotides matching TRBD2. Germline assignment: CDR1 SGDLS and CDR2 YYNGEE. There are 16 residues in the CDR3. With V trimmed by 0 bases and J by 5 bases, 9 bases remained unmatched. The CDR3 DNA is TGTGCCAGCAGCGTAGCCAGCGGGAGCTCGAGGGAGACCCAGTACTTC. Translating it yields CASSVASGSSRETQYF. The entire variable domain, with the rest obtained from reference TRBV9 and TRBJ2-5, is as follows: DSGVTQTPKHLITATGQRVTLRCSPRSGDLSVYWYQQSLDQGLQFLIQYYNGEERAKGNILERFSAQQFPDLHSELNLSSLELGDSALYFCASSVASGSSRETQYFGPGTRLLVL.